The T cell receptor beta chain described here comes from a study of somatic mutations in cytotoxic T cells in rheumatoid arthritis. Study information: Purity of nearly 100% was reached when some V beta antibody-stained T-cell populations were flow-sorted, including V beta1+ cells sequenced for TCRB.

Worth noting for this clone: The target antigen is unknown.

CDR1 is WSHSY and CDR2 is SAAADI in the germline V gene. The CDR3 has 18 residues. V lost 3 bases to trimming and J lost 0 bases, with 18 bases between them. Clones were read by immunoSEQ multiplex PCR, and TCRdb kept only the in-frame ones, dropping some. This table holds about 14,000 clones, about 68% found once. Whole-study findings and limits: Among patients with rheumatoid arthritis, but not healthy controls, CD8+ clonality increased with age. Statistically, CD8+ T-cell clonality was not significantly distinct between individuals with rheumatoid arthritis and age-matched healthy controls. The top CD8+ clone topped 20% of CD8+ cells in about an eighth of the roughly 60 patients.

The chain couples TRBV10-2 to TRBJ1-5, with a tentative D call TRBD1 (6 bases). Material: CD8+ T cells sorted from blood. This clonotype was sampled from an adult with rheumatoid arthritis. CDR3 in amino acids: CASSDLGRGAYSNQPQHF. As DNA, the CDR3 is TGCGCCAGCAGTGATCTAGGCAGGGGAGCATATAGCAATCAGCCCCAGCATTTT.